This T cell receptor beta chain was captured by sequencing in a study of T cell changes during pregnancy in multiple sclerosis. Generated by immunoSEQ multiplex PCR, the TCRdb table keeps only in-frame clones and is missing some. The top ten hold roughly 0.44% of the sample, which has about 130,000 clones, about 95% seen once. Looked up from germline, CDR1 is MRHNA and CDR2 is SNTAGT. The CDR3 length is 12 residues. The V end lost 0 bases, the J end lost 6 bases, and 6 bases lay between the germline ends. Sequencing was performed on peripheral blood, taken after pregnancy. This TCR was sampled from a female donor with multiple sclerosis, enrolled in a pregnancy study. The V gene is TRBV6-4, the J gene TRBJ2-7; D might be TRBD2 (6 bases). The CDR3, as DNA: TGTGCCAGCAGTGACTCAGCGGGCGAGCAGTACTTC. Its protein is CASSDSAGEQYF.